This is a list of T cell receptor beta chains from one sample in a study of T cell changes during pregnancy in multiple sclerosis. Profiling relied on immunoSEQ multiplex PCR, and the TCRdb table lists in-frame clones only, not all of them. The table lists approximately 70,000 clones, around 90% of them singletons. Sequencing used peripheral blood, obtained in the first trimester of pregnancy. These receptors were taken from a female donor with multiple sclerosis, enrolled in a pregnancy study. CDR3s include the opening cysteine and the closing phenylalanine or tryptophan. A D gene is named only where the DNA matches it firmly. The size of a clone is reported for some rows only, either as once, few or many, or as a class for expanded clones.

J gene: TRBJ1-3
V gene: TRBV9
clone size: NA
D gene: NA
CDR3 DNA: TGTGCCAGCAGCGTAGGGGCAGGGGACTCTGGAAACACCATATATTTT
CDR3 protein: CASSVGAGDSGNTIYF

J gene: TRBJ1-5
V gene: TRBV6-6
clone size: NA
D gene: NA
CDR3 DNA: TGTGCCAGCAGCCACGACAACAATCAGCCCCAGCATTTT
CDR3 protein: CASSHDNNQPQHF

J gene: TRBJ2-3
V gene: TRBV2
clone size: few
D gene: NA
CDR3 DNA: TGTGCCAGCAGGAGTCGGGTTTCGGGTCTTGTTAGCACAGATACGCAGTATTTT
CDR3 protein: CASRSRVSGLVSTDTQYF

J gene: TRBJ1-1
V gene: TRBV7-9
clone size: NA
D gene: TRBD1
CDR3 DNA: TGTGCCAGCAGCTTAGACAGGGGTGTCACTGAAGCTTTCTTT
CDR3 protein: CASSLDRGVTEAFF

J gene: TRBJ2-4
V gene: TRBV19
clone size: NA
D gene: TRBD2
CDR3 DNA: TGTGCCAGTAGTATACAGTTCGGGGGGAACATTCAGTACTTC
CDR3 protein: CASSIQFGGNIQYF

J gene: TRBJ1-2
V gene: TRBV15
clone size: NA
D gene: NA
CDR3 DNA: TGTGCCACCAGCGGGAGACGGGATATTGGTGGCTACACCTTC
CDR3 protein: CATSGRRDIGGYTF

J gene: TRBJ2-5
V gene: TRBV18
clone size: NA
D gene: NA
CDR3 DNA: TGTGCCAGCTCACCGAAAGGGGAAGGAGAGACCCAGTACTTC
CDR3 protein: CASSPKGEGETQYF

J gene: TRBJ2-1
V gene: TRBV18
clone size: NA
D gene: TRBD2
CDR3 DNA: TGTGCCAGCTCACCAGGGGCGGGAGTTGGTGTTGAGCAGTTCTTC
CDR3 protein: CASSPGAGVGVEQFF

J gene: TRBJ1-6
V gene: TRBV30
clone size: NA
D gene: TRBD1
CDR3 DNA: TGTGCCTGGGGGACAGGGCAGAGCTCCTATAATTCACCCCTCCACTTT
CDR3 protein: CAWGTGQSSYNSPLHF

J gene: TRBJ2-7
V gene: TRBV5-4
clone size: NA
D gene: TRBD1
CDR3 DNA: TGTGCCAGCAGCCGGGACAGGGGGTCGATCTACGAGCAGTACTTC
CDR3 protein: CASSRDRGSIYEQYF

J gene: TRBJ1-4
V gene: TRBV6-5
clone size: NA
D gene: NA
CDR3 DNA: TGTGCCAGCAGTTTTTTTCCGGGGGGGGAAAAACTGTTTTTT
CDR3 protein: CASSFFPGGEKLFF

J gene: TRBJ2-7
V gene: TRBV7-9
clone size: once
D gene: TRBD2
CDR3 DNA: TGTGCCAGCAGCCGCACTCCCGGGACTAGGGGGGACGAGCAGTACTTC
CDR3 protein: CASSRTPGTRGDEQYF

J gene: TRBJ1-1
V gene: TRBV15
clone size: once
D gene: NA
CDR3 DNA: TGTGCCACCAGCGGGCCTATGAACACTGAAGCTTTCTTT
CDR3 protein: CATSGPMNTEAFF

J gene: TRBJ2-3
V gene: TRBV5-4
clone size: NA
D gene: TRBD2
CDR3 DNA: TGTGCCAGCAGCTCACCTAGCGGGAGTACATATGATACGCAGTATTTT
CDR3 protein: CASSSPSGSTYDTQYF

J gene: TRBJ1-3
V gene: TRBV6-1
clone size: NA
D gene: TRBD1
CDR3 DNA: TGTGCCAGCCTCCAGGACAGGAGTACTGGAAACACCATATATTTT
CDR3 protein: CASLQDRSTGNTIYF

J gene: TRBJ2-3
V gene: TRBV9
clone size: NA
D gene: NA
CDR3 DNA: TGTGCCAGCAGCGGCCGGGACACCCTCACAGATACGCAGTATTTT
CDR3 protein: CASSGRDTLTDTQYF

J gene: TRBJ2-5
V gene: TRBV7-2
clone size: once
D gene: TRBD2
CDR3 DNA: TGTGCCAGCAGCTTTACTAGCGGGAAAAAGACCCAGTACTTC
CDR3 protein: CASSFTSGKKTQYF

J gene: TRBJ1-1
V gene: TRBV18
clone size: NA
D gene: NA
CDR3 DNA: TGTGCCAGCTCCCCCTCGGGACTGCACACTGAAGCTTTCTTT
CDR3 protein: CASSPSGLHTEAFF

J gene: TRBJ1-2
V gene: TRBV10-2
clone size: NA
D gene: NA
CDR3 DNA: TGCGCCAGCAGTGGAGGCTATGGCTACACCTTC
CDR3 protein: CASSGGYGYTF

J gene: TRBJ2-2
V gene: TRBV28
clone size: NA
D gene: TRBD1
CDR3 DNA: TGTGCCAGCACTAGGGACAGGGGGAACACCGGGGAGCTGTTTTTT
CDR3 protein: CASTRDRGNTGELFF

J gene: TRBJ2-3
V gene: TRBV7-6
clone size: NA
D gene: TRBD1
CDR3 DNA: TGTGCCAGCAGCAAGGACAGGGGGCGAGATACGCAGTATTTT
CDR3 protein: CASSKDRGRDTQYF

J gene: TRBJ2-1
V gene: TRBV9
clone size: NA
D gene: TRBD2
CDR3 DNA: TGTGCCAGCAGCGTAGAGCTAGCGGGAGCCGTTACCTACAATGAGCAGTTCTTC
CDR3 protein: CASSVELAGAVTYNEQFF

J gene: TRBJ2-7
V gene: TRBV5-4
clone size: NA
D gene: NA
CDR3 DNA: TGTGCCAGCAGCTTGGGGCCAGAGCAGTACTTC
CDR3 protein: CASSLGPEQYF

J gene: TRBJ2-3
V gene: TRBV28
clone size: once
D gene: TRBD1
CDR3 DNA: TGTGCCAGCAGTCCAGGATCCGGGACAGTAAGAGAGAGTACTACAGATACGCAGTATTTT
CDR3 protein: CASSPGSGTVRESTTDTQYF

J gene: TRBJ1-4
V gene: TRBV2
clone size: NA
D gene: NA
CDR3 DNA: TGTGCCAGCAGGTTAGACAGTGGGAATGAAAAACTGTTTTTT
CDR3 protein: CASRLDSGNEKLFF

J gene: TRBJ2-1
V gene: TRBV7-6
clone size: many
D gene: TRBD2
CDR3 DNA: TGTGCCAGCAGCCTCCCCCCGGGAGGTTCCGATGAGCAGTTCTTC
CDR3 protein: CASSLPPGGSDEQFF

J gene: TRBJ2-3
V gene: TRBV28
clone size: NA
D gene: NA
CDR3 DNA: TGTGCCAGCAGTCCCCGGGGCACAGATACGCAGTATTTT
CDR3 protein: CASSPRGTDTQYF

J gene: TRBJ2-7
V gene: TRBV6-6
clone size: NA
D gene: NA
CDR3 DNA: TGTGCCAGCAGTTGGAGTGCGGGGAGCTCCTACGAGCAGTACTTC
CDR3 protein: CASSWSAGSSYEQYF